This T cell receptor (beta chain) is drawn from a study of blood T cell repertoires in COVID-19 (dated by TCRdb to the early 2020s). Study-wide context: Collaborator samples came from the United States, Italy and Spain and covered acute and convalescent phases of COVID-19. A freely available public database, intended as a resource for researchers studying the immune response to SARS-CoV-2, is where the repertoires were released. Deeply sampled blood TCRbeta repertoires from subjects exposed to, actively infected with, or recovered from COVID-19 were included in the dataset. Samples were obtained from the ongoing ImmuneRACE study (first 160 participants) and from about 1,300 subjects provided by 6 global collaborators. Where HLA class I and class II types were available, the types were taken from metadata supplied by the sample provider, not from assay-based typing. The sample metadata nearly always contained a de-identified subject ID, COVID-19 status, age in years and sex. The material from the prospective study consisted of cDNA or gDNA derived from T cells, B-cell-depleted T cells, or PBMCs.

TCRbeta CDR3 regions were amplified from genomic DNA by means of the immunoSEQ Assay, a bias-controlled multiplex PCR. Per the source publication's procedure: The number of nucleated cells in each sample was estimated from the amplification of reference gene primers within the assay. To quantify the absolute abundance of each unique TCRbeta CDR3 rearrangement, sequence reads were collapsed and filtered. For each sample, productive Simpson clonality was calculated as the square root of Simpson's diversity index across productive rearrangements. The table was pulled from immuneACCESS by TCRdb, which kept in-frame rearrangements only. Such tables lose some clones; where checked, under half of the loss comes from unresolved V genes, and the rest has no known cause. V, J and clone size are taken as reported in that table, and D and trimming were inferred from the DNA itself. Across this sample there are fewer than 150,000 clones, with 70% to 80% seen only once. Of the sample, roughly 5.6% is held by the ten largest clones.

The cysteine opens and the phenylalanine closes a CDR3 of 14 amino acids. Of the read, only the CDR3 DNA is kept; its 42 bases are in frame from base 1. Compared with germline, V lacks 2 bases and J lacks 7 bases; bases without a gene match: 5. CDR1 and CDR2 were assigned from the germline V gene as SGHRS and YFSETQ. On this clone itself: Its specific antigen is unknown. No base quality values were provided; no much bigger clone lies one nucleotide off.

Overall results and qualifications from the work: The quantity of clinical and demographic metadata differed by source and by participant and was supplied without curation.

Whole blood was collected in K2EDTA tubes by collaborating institutions according to the institutions' own protocols. Collaborator samples were shipped for TCRbeta analysis as frozen whole blood, isolated PBMCs, or DNA extracted from either sample type. The sequence was collected from a man between 65 and 85 years old with acute or convalescent COVID-19. The chain links TRBV5-1 with TRBJ1-4, with 7 bases aligning to TRBD1. Sequencing input: peripheral blood. For the CDR3, the sequence is CASSLRQGGEKLFF. The DNA is TGCGCCAGCAGCTTAAGACAGGGAGGTGAAAAACTGTTTTTT.